One sample yielded the 2 T cell receptor beta chains listed below, sequenced in a study of blood T cell repertoires in COVID-19. Using immunoSEQ multiplex PCR, the repertoire was profiled, and TCRdb retains in-frame clones only, with some absent. The table has approximately 200,000 clones, around 89% seen once; the top ten hold under 4.5%. Specimen: peripheral blood. The receptors were sampled from a woman aged 25 to 39 with acute or convalescent COVID-19.

The chain is built from TRBV4-2 and TRBJ2-1; 9 bases are a match to TRBD1. Germline V CDR1 and CDR2: LGHNA, YNFKEQ. V shed 5 bases, J shed 9 bases, and the junction held 14 bases outside the gene matches. CDR3 length: 16 amino acids. CDR3 in amino acids: CASSSPRTGDVGEQFF. DNA for the CDR3: TGTGCCAGCAGCTCACCTAGGACAGGGGATGTAGGTGAGCAGTTCTTC.

The genes are TRBV5-4 and TRBJ1-2; 10 bases agree with TRBD1. Trimming cost V 3 bases and J 14 bases; bases outside gene matches: 16. Per the germline V gene, CDR1 is SGHNT and CDR2 is YYREEE (reference sequence). This CDR3 region has 15 residues. The CDR3 sequence is CASSSRPGGQGFMTF. Here the CDR3 DNA reads TGTGCCAGCAGCTCCCGACCTGGGGGACAGGGGTTTATGACCTTC.